The 25 T cell receptor beta chains below come from one sample, sequenced in a study of blood T cell repertoires in COVID-19. This table comes from immunoSEQ multiplex PCR, and its TCRdb copy is limited to in-frame clones, with some not included. This sample has under 95,000 clones, with about 90% found just once. The sequenced sample was peripheral blood. These receptors were collected from a man older than 75 in a cohort sampled during active COVID-19.

The V call is TRBV10-3, the J call TRBJ1-2, with 8 bases lining up with TRBD1. Germline loops: CDR1 ENHRY, CDR2 SYGVKD. The CDR3 spans 14 residues. With 6 bases clipped from V and 6 bases from J, the junction kept 9 bases outside the gene matches. The CDR3 DNA is TGTGCCATCAGCGACAGGGGTAGTTACGATGGCTACACCTTC. Its translation: CAISDRGSYDGYTF.

The V call is TRBV18, the J call TRBJ1-5; weak D call: TRBD1 (6 bases). CDR1 is KGHSH and CDR2 is LQKENI in the germline V gene. Trimming removed 3 bases at V and 5 bases at J, with 8 bases between. The CDR3 contains 13 residues. The CDR3 reads CASSPAGDQPQHF. The CDR3 region has the DNA TGTGCCAGCTCACCGGCAGGGGATCAGCCCCAGCATTTT.

The chain joins TRBV5-5 to TRBJ2-2; D is perhaps TRBD1 (5 bases). The CDR3 contains 16 residues. V lost 1 base and J 1 base, leaving 11 bases between the germline ends. Germline V gene sequence: CDR1 SGHKS, CDR2 YYEKEE (reference sequence). The CDR3 DNA sequence: TGTGCCAGCAGCTTGCGACAGAGGTTGAACACCGGGGAGCTGTTTTTT. It is translated as CASSLRQRLNTGELFF.

J is TRBJ1-6 and V is TRBV5-1; possibly TRBD1 for D (5 bases). The CDR3 consists of 15 residues. Per germline, CDR1 SGHRS and CDR2 YFSETQ. V was clipped by 2 bases and J by 8 bases, with 14 bases between them. The CDR3 sequence is CASSLSGARDSPLHF. The CDR3 DNA reads as TGCGCCAGCAGCTTATCGGGTGCCAGGGATTCACCCCTCCACTTT.

V usage is TRBV19 and J usage is TRBJ1-5; maybe TRBD1 (5 bases). CDR3 size: 14 residues. The germline gives CDR1 LNHDA, CDR2 SQIVND (reference sequence). Trimming took 5 bases from V and 7 from J, leaving 15 bases between them. The CDR3 sequence is CASSPQVSGQPQHF. CDR3 nucleotide sequence: TGTGCCAGTAGTCCACAGGTTTCAGGACAGCCCCAGCATTTT.

The chain couples TRBV6-5 to TRBJ1-4; 8 positions match TRBD1. Unmatched junction bases numbered 12, after V lost 7 bases and J lost 8 bases. The length of the CDR3 is 15 residues. In germline, CDR1 is MNHEY, CDR2 SVGAGI. The CDR3 region has the DNA TGTGCCAGCACTGCCGACAGGGGCGCAGGCGAAAAACTGTTTTTT. This sequence encodes CASTADRGAGEKLFF.

The chain employs TRBV19 and TRBJ1-1, with 8 bases aligning to TRBD1. Germline values: CDR1 LNHDA, CDR2 SQIVND (reference sequence). The CDR3 is 14 residues long. V shed 6 bases and J 3 bases; nucleotides not matched to a gene: 6. CDR3 coding DNA: TGTGCCAGTAGGAACAGGGGGGCAGACACTGAAGCTTTCTTT. Amino acids: CASRNRGADTEAFF.

The chain links TRBV11-1 to TRBJ2-2; tentatively, D is TRBD1 (6 bases). Germline-derived CDR1 and CDR2 are SGHAT and FQDESV (reference sequence). The CDR3 extends over 14 amino acids. Trimming removed 1 base at V and 5 bases at J, with 8 bases between. Here the CDR3 DNA reads TGTGCCAGCAGCTTAGAGGGGGTGACCGGGGAGCTGTTTTTT. This encodes CASSLEGVTGELFF.

J is TRBJ2-2 and V is TRBV10-3, with 7 nucleotides matching TRBD1. This CDR3 comprises 14 residues. The germline V gene has CDR1 ENHRY and CDR2 SYGVKD. Trimming removed 10 bases from V and 0 bases from J; junction bases left unmatched: 5. The DNA of the CDR3 is TGTGCCACGGGACAGACCGCGAACACCGGGGAGCTGTTTTTT. Protein sequence: CATGQTANTGELFF.

This chain uses TRBV15 with TRBJ1-1; TRBD1 agrees at 9 bases. The V gene's germline CDR1 is LNHNV and CDR2 YYDKDF (reference sequence). V lost 0 bases to trimming and J lost 6 bases; unmatched junction nucleotides: 5. There are 15 residues in the CDR3. This chain's CDR3 is CATSREDRGSPEAFF. As DNA, the CDR3 is TGTGCCACCAGCAGAGAGGACAGGGGATCCCCTGAAGCTTTCTTT.

This chain joins TRBV7-8 and TRBJ2-5, with 7 bases aligning to TRBD1. CDR1 and CDR2 from the germline V gene are SGHVS and FQNEAQ. The CDR3 is made up of 13 amino acids. V gave up 5 bases and J gave up 4 bases; unmatched junction bases: 4. The CDR3 bases are TGTGCCAGCAGCCAGGGGGTGGGAGAGACCCAGTACTTC. Translating gives CASSQGVGETQYF.

The chain couples TRBV12-3 or TRBV12-4 to TRBJ2-1, with TRBD2 matching 7 bases. With V trimmed by 5 bases and J by 7 bases, 5 bases remained unmatched. This CDR3 region has 13 residues. CDR3 DNA sequence: TGTGCCAGCAGTGCGCGGGACTATAATGAGCAGTTCTTC. This encodes CASSARDYNEQFF.

The chain uses TRBV7-2 and TRBJ2-5, with 9 bases fitting TRBD2. This CDR3 has 16 amino acids. Germline lookup yields CDR1 SGHTA and CDR2 FQGNSA. V was pared by 2 bases and J by 4 bases, with 8 bases of the junction left unmatched. The CDR3 bases are TGTGCCAGCAGCTTATCCGCGGGGGGGCCTGGAGAGACCCAGTACTTC. It encodes CASSLSAGGPGETQYF.

This clone was seen a handful of times. The V gene is TRBV4-2, the J gene TRBJ2-1; 10 bases line up with TRBD2. The CDR3 runs 15 residues. Unmatched junction bases numbered 6, after V lost 6 bases and J lost 4 bases. CDR1 is LGHNA and CDR2 is YNFKEQ in the germline V gene. CDR3 in amino acids: CASRSGLAEYNEQFF. CDR3 coding DNA: TGTGCCAGCAGATCCGGACTAGCGGAATACAATGAGCAGTTCTTC.

The DNA for the CDR3 is TGTGCCAGCAGGTCAGACACTGAAGCTTTCTTT. It yields the protein CASRSDTEAFF. The V and J genes are TRBV28 and TRBJ1-1; unclear D gene. The CDR3 is made up of 11 amino acids. Trimming left V 6 bases short and J 3 bases short, with 5 bases between. Germline values: CDR1 MDHEN, CDR2 SYDVKM.

This chain uses TRBV9 with TRBJ2-6; tentative D call: TRBD2 (6 bases). The V gene's germline CDR1 is SGDLS and CDR2 YYNGEE. V lost 0 bases, J lost 3 bases, and 16 bases lay in between. The CDR3 contains 18 residues. CDR3 sequence: CASSVALGGEFGANVLTF. The CDR3 DNA is TGTGCCAGCAGCGTAGCCCTGGGGGGAGAATTTGGGGCCAACGTCCTGACTTTC.

The CDR3 spells CASSSSTLTEPGLYGYTF. Here the CDR3 DNA reads TGTGCCAGCAGTTCCAGCACATTAACAGAGCCCGGACTCTATGGCTACACCTTC. The chain uses TRBV27 and TRBJ1-2; D gene ambiguous. The CDR3 runs to 18 residues. The germline V gene encodes CDR1 MNHEY and CDR2 SMNVEV (reference sequence). The V end lost 4 bases, the J end lost 4 bases, and 25 bases lay between the germline ends.

The chain couples TRBV9 to TRBJ2-3, with D possibly being TRBD2 (6 bases). The ends were cut back, 4 bases at V and 1 base at J, with 19 bases in the middle. The V gene's germline CDR1 is SGDLS and CDR2 YYNGEE. The CDR3 is made up of 17 amino acids. The CDR3 DNA follows: TGTGCCAGCAGCAACCGGGACTCGAGTGGAGGCACAGATACGCAGTATTTT. Translation gives CASSNRDSSGGTDTQYF.

The V and J genes are TRBV6-2 or TRBV6-3 and TRBJ2-6, with TRBD1 matching over 8 bases. In germline, CDR1 is MNHEY, CDR2 SVGEGT. CDR3 length equals 18 residues. V gave up 3 bases and J gave up 4 bases; unmatched junction bases: 11. The DNA for the CDR3 is TGTGCCAGCAGTTATCGCGGGACAGGTATTACGGGGGCCAACGTCCTGACTTTC. Residues: CASSYRGTGITGANVLTF.

V is TRBV6-6 and J is TRBJ1-5; D perhaps matches TRBD1 (5 bases). The CDR3 length is 11 residues. V lost 5 bases to trimming and J lost 7 bases, with 6 bases between them. CDR1 and CDR2 (germline): MNHNY, SVGAGI (reference sequence). DNA of the CDR3: TGTGCCAGCAGTGGGGGGCAGCCCCAGCATTTT. This translates into CASSGGQPQHF.

This clone turned up a few times. The V and J genes are TRBV19 and TRBJ1-1; D might be TRBD1 (6 bases). The germline V gene has CDR1 LNHDA and CDR2 SQIVND (reference sequence). V was shortened by 1 base and J by 8 bases, with 17 bases between the two germline ends. The CDR3 sequence is 15 residues long. The CDR3 DNA is TGTGCCAGTAGTATAGTGTCCAGGGGAAGGAGCGAAGCTTTCTTT. Its translation is CASSIVSRGRSEAFF.

V and J are TRBV18 and TRBJ2-1, with TRBD2 matching over 8 bases. V shed 3 bases, J shed 2 bases, and the junction held 6 bases outside the gene matches. CDR3 length: 16 amino acids. Germline CDR1 and CDR2: KGHSH and LQKENI. CDR3 nucleotides: TGTGCCAGCTCACCGGTGGGCGGGGGGACCTACAATGAGCAGTTCTTC. Encoded protein: CASSPVGGGTYNEQFF.

This chain uses TRBV5-4 with TRBJ1-6, with 8 bases that match TRBD1. Germline V gene data show CDR1 as SGHNT and CDR2 as YYREEE (reference sequence). The V and J ends lost 3 bases and 14 bases, in that order; junction bases with no gene match: 10. The CDR3 contains 14 residues. The CDR3 bases are TGTGCCAGCAGCTCCGGGACAGGTCGAGGGGCCCTCCACTTT. Translated, it gives CASSSGTGRGALHF.

This rearrangement joins TRBV2 to TRBJ2-1; possibly TRBD1 for D (6 bases). The CDR3 loop spans 15 amino acids. Germline V gene data show CDR1 as SNHLY and CDR2 as FYNNEI. With 6 bases removed from V and 7 bases from J, the gap between germline ends came to 19 bases. This CDR3 reads CASSEDSGSFNEQFF. CDR3 bases: TGTGCCAGCAGCGAGGACAGTGGGAGTTTTAATGAGCAGTTCTTC.

The V gene is TRBV6-4, the J gene TRBJ2-5; TRBD2 is a possible D gene (6 bases). The germline CDR1 and CDR2 sequences are MRHNA and SNTAGT. The V end lost 0 bases, the J end lost 3 bases, and 11 bases lay between the germline ends. The CDR3 contains 15 residues. CDR3 loop: CASSDSERVEETQYF. The CDR3 DNA follows: TGTGCCAGCAGTGACTCTGAGCGGGTCGAAGAGACCCAGTACTTC.